A selection of T cell receptor beta chains follows, all from one sample in a study of blood T cells in healthy people across ages. Each CDR3 protein gets one entry after TCRdb re-called the 5' RACE reads with MiXCR. The sample lists 800,000 or so distinct CDR3 sequences; roughly 60% were seen once. Source material: blood. The receptors come from a man aged 30-40 years in good health. Each CDR3 is given with its conserved first and last residue. A D gene is named only where the DNA matches it firmly. Only some rows state a clone size, as once, few, many or a class for expanded clones.

j_call | clone_size | d_call | cdr3_length | v_call | cdr3_aa | cdr3_nt
TRBJ2-1 | few | . | 12 | TRBV7-2 | CASSPWSNEQFF | TGTGCCAGCAGTCCATGGAGCAACGAGCAGTTCTTC
TRBJ2-5 | . | TRBD2 | 15 | TRBV10-3 | CAISESVAGLETQYF | TGTGCCATCAGTGAGTCGGTAGCGGGGCTGGAGACCCAGTACTTC
TRBJ2-1 | few | . | 12 | TRBV27 | CASSSGRGSQFF | TGTGCCAGCAGTAGCGGTAGGGGGTCGCAGTTCTTC
TRBJ1-2 | . | . | 17 | TRBV6-2/TRBV6-3 | CASNSGGADAQNYGYTF | TGTGCCAGCAATTCTGGCGGAGCGGACGCCCAGAACTATGGCTACACCTTC
TRBJ2-5 | . | . | 12 | TRBV2 | CSSTKVKETQYF | TGTTCCAGCACTAAAGTAAAAGAGACCCAGTACTTC
TRBJ1-5 | . | TRBD1 | 17 | TRBV27 | CASSGINRGQGNQPQHF | TGTGCCAGCAGCGGAATTAACAGGGGGCAGGGCAATCAGCCCCAGCATTTT
TRBJ2-7 | many | . | 14 | TRBV12-3/TRBV12-4 | CASTPPAGPGEQYF | TGTGCCAGCACCCCCCCCGCAGGTCCCGGAGAGCAGTACTTC
TRBJ1-1 | . | . | 15 | TRBV7-3 | CASSLRGARNTEAFF | TGTGCCAGCAGCTTACGGGGGGCGAGAAACACTGAAGCTTTCTTT
TRBJ2-7 | few | . | 14 | TRBV18 | CASSPRDVPYEQYF | TGTGCCAGCTCACCTCGGGACGTCCCTTACGAGCAGTACTTC
TRBJ2-3 | . | . | 14 | TRBV6-2/TRBV6-3 | CASSSSRVGYTQYF | TGTGCCAGCAGTTCTAGCAGGGTTGGTTATACGCAGTATTTT
TRBJ2-5 | . | . | 15 | TRBV11-3 | CARLGRPWGEETQYF | TGTGCTCGTCTCGGGCGGCCGTGGGGGGAAGAGACCCAGTACTTC
TRBJ2-3 | few | . | 14 | TRBV7-3 | CASSKGAETDTQYF | TGTGCCAGCAGTAAAGGGGCCGAGACAGATACGCAGTATTTT
TRBJ2-1 | . | TRBD1 | 16 | TRBV4-2 | CASSHRQGAYQETQFF | TGTGCCAGCAGCCACCGACAGGGGGCCTATCAAGAGACCCAGTTCTTC
TRBJ2-7 | few | . | 16 | TRBV3-1 | CASSQHQVLTPYEQYF | TGTGCCAGCAGCCAACACCAGGTACTCACACCCTACGAGCAGTACTTC
TRBJ1-2 | . | . | 15 | TRBV29-1 | CSVEDWQGLNYGYTF | TGCAGCGTTGAAGATTGGCAGGGGTTAAACTATGGCTACACCTTC
TRBJ1-4 | . | . | 13 | TRBV18 | CASSPPTLGKLFF | TGTGCCAGCTCACCACCGACCTTAGGAAAACTGTTTTTT
TRBJ2-6 | . | . | 17 | TRBV4-2 | CASSQSTEGSGANVLTF | TGTGCCAGCAGCCAATCGACGGAGGGGTCTGGGGCCAACGTCCTGACTTTC
TRBJ1-1 | . | . | 12 | TRBV7-9 | CASSSVYTEAFF | TGTGCCAGCAGCTCGGTCTACACTGAAGCTTTCTTT
TRBJ2-7 | . | TRBD1 | 14 | TRBV10-3 | CAISAGTVSYEQYF | TGTGCCATCAGTGCAGGGACAGTCTCCTACGAGCAGTACTTC
TRBJ2-1 | . | . | 16 | TRBV28 | CASSLPPDSSYNEQFF | TGTGCCAGCAGTTTACCCCCCGACAGCTCCTACAATGAGCAGTTCTTC
TRBJ2-5 | . | . | 13 | TRBV18 | CASSSTEGETQYF | TGTGCCAGCTCATCAACGGAGGGCGAGACCCAGTACTTC
TRBJ2-5 | . | . | 13 | TRBV12-3/TRBV12-4 | CASSLAQLETQYF | TGTGCCAGCAGTTTAGCGCAATTGGAGACCCAGTACTTC
TRBJ2-6 | . | . | 14 | TRBV4-2 | CASSPHLGANVLTF | TGTGCCAGCAGCCCCCACCTGGGGGCCAACGTCCTGACTTTC
TRBJ2-4 | few | . | 14 | TRBV3-1 | CASSQDRVRNIQYF | TGTGCCAGCAGCCAAGACAGGGTCAGAAACATTCAGTACTTC
TRBJ2-7 | . | TRBD1 | 15 | TRBV14 | CASSSRRDRGYEQYF | TGTGCCAGCAGTTCGCGCAGGGACAGGGGCTACGAGCAGTACTTC
TRBJ1-2 | once | . | 10 | TRBV6-6 | CASGEGGYTF | TGTGCCAGCGGGGAGGGGGGCTACACCTTC
TRBJ1-2 | few | TRBD1 | 17 | TRBV7-9 | CASSHPTTGQGERGYTF | TGTGCCAGCAGCCACCCAACAACCGGACAGGGAGAAAGGGGCTACACCTTC
TRBJ2-5 | . | TRBD2 | 17 | TRBV5-4 | CASSGGLAGAVEETQYF | TGTGCCAGCAGCGGCGGACTAGCGGGGGCGGTAGAAGAGACCCAGTACTTC
TRBJ1-2 | . | . | 20 | TRBV4-3 | CASSQEIFFTKGGLNYGYTF | TGCGCCAGCAGCCAAGAGATTTTCTTTACTAAGGGGGGGTTGAACTATGGCTACACCTTC
TRBJ2-3 | . | . | 14 | TRBV9 | CASNPTGSTDTQYF | TGTGCCAGCAACCCGACAGGCAGCACAGATACGCAGTATTTT
TRBJ1-2 | . | TRBD1 | 13 | TRBV29-1 | CSVGDRGGYGYTF | TGCAGCGTGGGGGACAGGGGAGGCTATGGCTACACCTTC
TRBJ2-3 | few | TRBD2 | 14 | TRBV24-1 | CATSDPQLAYTQYF | TGTGCCACCAGTGACCCTCAACTAGCGTATACGCAGTATTTT
TRBJ1-1 | . | TRBD1 | 15 | TRBV28 | CASSGQDVGNTEAFF | TGTGCCAGCAGTGGACAGGACGTGGGGAACACTGAAGCTTTCTTT
TRBJ2-3 | few | TRBD2 | 16 | TRBV29-1 | CSVGRLAGGRTDTQYF | TGCAGCGTTGGAAGACTAGCGGGGGGGCGCACAGATACGCAGTATTTT
TRBJ1-2 | . | . | 13 | TRBV28 | CASSQTGTLGYTF | TGTGCCAGCAGTCAAACCGGGACCCTAGGCTACACCTTC
TRBJ2-7 | . | . | 12 | TRBV4-3 | CASSQGVGEQYF | TGCGCCAGCAGCCAAGGGGTGGGCGAGCAGTACTTC
TRBJ2-3 | . | . | 13 | TRBV6-1 | CASVPGSTDTQYF | TGTGCCAGCGTGCCAGGTAGCACAGATACGCAGTATTTT
TRBJ2-7 | . | . | 15 | TRBV10-3 | CAIRIPTTSSYEQYF | TGTGCCATCAGGATACCGACAACAAGCTCCTACGAGCAGTACTTC
TRBJ1-6 | . | . | 15 | TRBV6-6 | CASSYSARTDSPLHF | TGTGCCAGCAGTTACTCGGCGAGAACGGACTCACCCCTCCACTTT
TRBJ2-7 | . | . | 17 | TRBV21-1 | CAILFRDSPLNTYEQYF | TGTGCCATCCTATTTCGGGACAGTCCTCTTAATACCTACGAGCAGTACTTC
TRBJ2-7 | . | . | 15 | TRBV2 | CASSDTGQTPYEQYF | TGTGCCAGCAGTGACACAGGCCAGACCCCCTACGAGCAGTACTTC
TRBJ2-2 | . | . | 14 | TRBV29-1 | CSVEMGHDTGELFF | TGCAGCGTTGAAATGGGTCACGACACCGGGGAGCTGTTTTTT
TRBJ1-2 | . | . | 14 | TRBV12-3/TRBV12-4 | CASSFGLVGRGYTF | TGTGCCAGCAGTTTCGGACTAGTTGGCCGTGGCTACACCTTC
TRBJ2-7 | . | . | 14 | TRBV20-1 | CSASQILSYNEQYF | TGCAGTGCCTCACAGATCCTATCCTACAATGAGCAGTACTTC
TRBJ2-7 | . | TRBD1 | 15 | TRBV6-1 | CASSEGTGGTYEQYF | TGTGCCAGCAGCGAGGGGACAGGGGGGACCTACGAGCAGTACTTC
TRBJ2-7 | . | TRBD2 | 14 | TRBV28 | CASSRPGGVYEQYF | TGTGCCAGCAGCCGGCCCGGGGGGGTGTACGAGCAGTACTTC
TRBJ2-5 | . | . | 12 | TRBV25-1 | CASSDPRRTQYF | TGTGCCAGCAGTGACCCGAGACGAACCCAGTACTTC
TRBJ2-7 | . | TRBD1 | 16 | TRBV4-3 | CASSLTERDRAYEQYF | TGCGCCAGCAGCCTCACAGAGAGGGACAGGGCTTACGAGCAGTACTTC
TRBJ2-3 | few | . | 15 | TRBV5-1 | CASSFGTPLTDTQYF | TGCGCCAGCAGCTTCGGGACACCCCTCACAGATACGCAGTATTTT
TRBJ2-1 | many | TRBD2 | 17 | TRBV11-2 | CASSLRGAGGLYNEQFF | TGTGCCAGCAGCTTACGGGGGGCGGGGGGCCTTTACAATGAGCAGTTCTTC
TRBJ2-5 | once | TRBD2 | 18 | TRBV20-1 | CSAGGRDYPSHRGETQYF | TGCAGTGCTGGAGGAAGGGACTACCCGTCTCATAGAGGAGAGACCCAGTACTTC
TRBJ2-3 | . | TRBD1 | 16 | TRBV9 | CASSLGQGAPKDTQYF | TGTGCCAGCAGCCTGGGACAGGGGGCGCCTAAAGATACGCAGTATTTT
TRBJ2-1 | . | TRBD2 | 18 | TRBV7-2 | CASSLGAGLAGAANEQFF | TGTGCCAGCAGCTTAGGAGCTGGACTAGCGGGGGCGGCAAATGAGCAGTTCTTC
TRBJ2-1 | . | TRBD1 | 11 | TRBV6-2/TRBV6-3 | CASRNRGEQFF | TGTGCCAGCAGGAACAGGGGAGAGCAGTTCTTC
TRBJ1-6 | few | TRBD1 | 15 | TRBV6-5 | CASTPGQGNNSPLHF | TGTGCCAGCACCCCAGGACAGGGGAATAATTCACCCCTCCACTTT
TRBJ2-4 | . | . | 15 | TRBV11-2 | CASSLSSVPKNIQYF | TGTGCCAGCAGCTTAAGTAGCGTACCCAAAAACATTCAGTACTTC